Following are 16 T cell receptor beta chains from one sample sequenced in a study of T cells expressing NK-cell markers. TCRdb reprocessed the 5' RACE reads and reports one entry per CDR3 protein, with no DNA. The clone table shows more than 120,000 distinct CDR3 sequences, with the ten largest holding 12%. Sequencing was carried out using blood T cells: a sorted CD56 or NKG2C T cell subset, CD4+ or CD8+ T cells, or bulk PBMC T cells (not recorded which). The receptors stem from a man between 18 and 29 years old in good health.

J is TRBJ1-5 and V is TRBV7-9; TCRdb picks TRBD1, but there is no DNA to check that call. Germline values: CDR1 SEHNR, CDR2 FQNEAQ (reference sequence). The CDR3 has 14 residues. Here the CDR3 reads CASSLGQMNQPQHF.

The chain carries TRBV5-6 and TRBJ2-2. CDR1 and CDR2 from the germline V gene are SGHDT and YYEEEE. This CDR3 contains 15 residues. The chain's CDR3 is CASSLGVPATGELFF.

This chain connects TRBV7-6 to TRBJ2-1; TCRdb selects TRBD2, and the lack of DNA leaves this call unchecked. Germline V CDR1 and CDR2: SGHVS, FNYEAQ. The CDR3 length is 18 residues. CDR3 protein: CASSIRLAGEGSYNEQFF. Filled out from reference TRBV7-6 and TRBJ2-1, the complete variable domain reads GAGVSQSPRYKVTKRGQDVALRCDPISGHVSLYWYRQALGQGPEFLTYFNYEAQQDKSGLPNDRFSAERPEGSISTLTIQRTEQRDSAMYRCASSIRLAGEGSYNEQFFGPGTRLTVL.

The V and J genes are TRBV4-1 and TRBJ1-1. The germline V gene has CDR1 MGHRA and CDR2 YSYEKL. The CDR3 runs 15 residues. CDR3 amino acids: CASSQESGSGTEAFF.

The CDR3 is CASRTPGQPSDEQFF. The chain combines TRBV28 with TRBJ2-1; the TCRdb call, TRBD1, lacks DNA for checking. From germline, CDR1 is MDHEN and CDR2 SYDVKM. There are 15 residues in the CDR3.

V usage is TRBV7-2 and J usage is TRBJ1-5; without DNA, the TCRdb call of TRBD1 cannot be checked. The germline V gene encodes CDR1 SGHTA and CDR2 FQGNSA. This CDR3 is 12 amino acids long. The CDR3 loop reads CASNTGYQPQHF.

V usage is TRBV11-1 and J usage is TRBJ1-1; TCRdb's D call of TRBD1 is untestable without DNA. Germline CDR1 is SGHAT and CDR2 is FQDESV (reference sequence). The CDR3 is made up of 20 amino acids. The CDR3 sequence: CASSLPPGQGSLDQNTEAFF.

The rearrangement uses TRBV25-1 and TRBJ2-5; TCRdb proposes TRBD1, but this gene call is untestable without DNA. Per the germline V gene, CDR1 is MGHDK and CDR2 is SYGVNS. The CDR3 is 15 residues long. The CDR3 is CASSEYRGLEETQYF.

The CDR3 spells CASSLVVSGTYNEQFF. The genes are TRBV11-1 and TRBJ2-1; the TCRdb D gene call, TRBD2, has no DNA to confirm it. The CDR3 sequence is 16 residues long. Germline-derived CDR1 and CDR2 are SGHAT and FQDESV (reference sequence). The whole variable domain, filled in from reference TRBV11-1 and TRBJ2-1, reads EAEVAQSPRYKITEKSQAVAFWCDPISGHATLYWYRQILGQGPELLVQFQDESVVDDSQLPKDRFSAERLKGVDSTLKIQPAELGDSAMYLCASSLVVSGTYNEQFFGPGTRLTVL.

CDR3: CASSSMGSTYEQYF. This chain links TRBV5-6 with TRBJ2-7. The CDR3 extends over 14 amino acids. Germline CDR1 is SGHDT and CDR2 is YYEEEE.

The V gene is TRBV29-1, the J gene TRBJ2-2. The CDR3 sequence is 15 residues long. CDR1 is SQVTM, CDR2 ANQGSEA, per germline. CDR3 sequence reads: CSVEDRGLNTGELFF.

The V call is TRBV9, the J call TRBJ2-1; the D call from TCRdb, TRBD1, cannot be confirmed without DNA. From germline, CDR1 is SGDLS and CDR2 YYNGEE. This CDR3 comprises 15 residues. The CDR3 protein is CASSPRSQGLNEQFF.

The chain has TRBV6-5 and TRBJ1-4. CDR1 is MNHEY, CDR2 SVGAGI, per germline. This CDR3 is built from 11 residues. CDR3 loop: CASSYSGKLFF.

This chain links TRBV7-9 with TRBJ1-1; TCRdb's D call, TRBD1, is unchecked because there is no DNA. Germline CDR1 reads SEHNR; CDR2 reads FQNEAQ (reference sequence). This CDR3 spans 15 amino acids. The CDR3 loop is CASSLIQGARTEAFF.

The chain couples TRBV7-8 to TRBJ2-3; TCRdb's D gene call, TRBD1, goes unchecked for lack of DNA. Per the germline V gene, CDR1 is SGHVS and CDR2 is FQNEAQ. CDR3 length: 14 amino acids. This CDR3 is CASSLVGGPDTQYF.

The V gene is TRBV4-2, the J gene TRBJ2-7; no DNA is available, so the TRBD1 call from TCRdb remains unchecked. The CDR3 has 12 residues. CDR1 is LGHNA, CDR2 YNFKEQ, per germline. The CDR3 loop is CASSQEGTEQYF.